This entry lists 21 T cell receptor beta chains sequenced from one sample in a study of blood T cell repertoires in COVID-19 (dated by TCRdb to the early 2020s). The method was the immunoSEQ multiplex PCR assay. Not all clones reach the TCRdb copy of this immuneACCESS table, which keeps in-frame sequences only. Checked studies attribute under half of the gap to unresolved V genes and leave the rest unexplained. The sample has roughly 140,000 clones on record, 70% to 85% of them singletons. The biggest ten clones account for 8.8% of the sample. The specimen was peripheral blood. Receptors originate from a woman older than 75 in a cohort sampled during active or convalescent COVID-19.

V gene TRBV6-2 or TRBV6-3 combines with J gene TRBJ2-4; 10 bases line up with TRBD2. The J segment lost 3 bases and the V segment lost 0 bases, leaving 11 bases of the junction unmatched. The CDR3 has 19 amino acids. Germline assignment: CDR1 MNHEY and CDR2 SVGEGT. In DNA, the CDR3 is TGTGCCAGCAGTTACTCTTTTAGCGGGGGGCCGAACCGCAAAAACATTCAGTACTTC. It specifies CASSYSFSGGPNRKNIQYF.

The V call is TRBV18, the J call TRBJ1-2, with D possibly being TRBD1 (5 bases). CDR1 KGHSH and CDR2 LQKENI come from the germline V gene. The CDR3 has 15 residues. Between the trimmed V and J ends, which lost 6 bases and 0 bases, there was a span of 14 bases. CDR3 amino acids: CASSPAAGPNYGYTF. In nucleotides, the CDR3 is TGTGCCAGCTCGCCCGCGGCAGGGCCTAACTATGGCTACACCTTC.

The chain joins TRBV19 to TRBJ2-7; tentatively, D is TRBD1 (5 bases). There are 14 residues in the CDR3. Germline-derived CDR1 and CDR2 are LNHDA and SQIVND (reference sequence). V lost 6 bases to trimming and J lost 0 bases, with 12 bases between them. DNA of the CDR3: TGTGCCAGTAGAGAAAGGGGAAGCTCCTACGAGCAGTACGTC. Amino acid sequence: CASRERGSSYEQYV.

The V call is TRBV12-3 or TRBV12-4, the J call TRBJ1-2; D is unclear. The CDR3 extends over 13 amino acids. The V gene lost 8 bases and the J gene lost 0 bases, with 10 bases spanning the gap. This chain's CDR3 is CASGRGANYGYTF. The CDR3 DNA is TGTGCCAGCGGGAGAGGAGCTAACTATGGCTACACCTTC.

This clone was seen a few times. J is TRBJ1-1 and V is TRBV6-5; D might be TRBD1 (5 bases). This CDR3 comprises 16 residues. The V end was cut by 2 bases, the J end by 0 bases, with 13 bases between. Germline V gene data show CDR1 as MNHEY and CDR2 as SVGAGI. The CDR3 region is CASSYRLRGMNTEAFF. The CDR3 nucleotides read TGTGCCAGCAGTTACCGGTTGCGGGGGATGAACACTGAAGCTTTCTTT.

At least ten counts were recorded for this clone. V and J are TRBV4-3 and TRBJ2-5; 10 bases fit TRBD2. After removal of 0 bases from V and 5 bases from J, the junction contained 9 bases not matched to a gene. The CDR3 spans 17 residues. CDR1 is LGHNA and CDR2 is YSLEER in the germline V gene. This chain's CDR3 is CASSQDASGGLTETQYF. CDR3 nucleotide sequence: TGCGCCAGCAGCCAAGATGCTAGCGGGGGCCTCACGGAGACCCAGTACTTC.

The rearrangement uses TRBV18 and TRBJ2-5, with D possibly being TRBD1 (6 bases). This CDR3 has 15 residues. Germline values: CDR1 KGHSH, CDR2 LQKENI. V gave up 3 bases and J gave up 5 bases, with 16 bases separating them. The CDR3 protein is CASSPFSGVKETQYF. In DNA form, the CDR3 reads TGTGCCAGCTCACCCTTTTCAGGGGTGAAGGAGACCCAGTACTTC. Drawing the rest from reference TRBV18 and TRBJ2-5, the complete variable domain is NAGVMQNPRHLVRRRGQEARLRCSPMKGHSHVYWYRQLPEEGLKFMVYLQKENIIDESGMPKERFSAEFPKEGPSILRIQQVVRGDSAAYFCASSPFSGVKETQYFGPGTRLLVL.

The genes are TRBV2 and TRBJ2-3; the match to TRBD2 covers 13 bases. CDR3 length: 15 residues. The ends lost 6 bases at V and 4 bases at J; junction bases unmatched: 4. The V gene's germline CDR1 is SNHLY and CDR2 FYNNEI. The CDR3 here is CASSRTSGGPDTQYF. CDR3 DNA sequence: TGTGCCAGCAGCAGGACTAGCGGGGGCCCAGATACGCAGTATTTT.

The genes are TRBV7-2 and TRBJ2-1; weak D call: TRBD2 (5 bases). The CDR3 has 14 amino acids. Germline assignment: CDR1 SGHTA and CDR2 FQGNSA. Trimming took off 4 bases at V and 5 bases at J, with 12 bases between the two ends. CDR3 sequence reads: CASSSNRGHNEQFF. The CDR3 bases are TGTGCCAGCAGCTCGAACCGGGGTCACAATGAGCAGTTCTTC.

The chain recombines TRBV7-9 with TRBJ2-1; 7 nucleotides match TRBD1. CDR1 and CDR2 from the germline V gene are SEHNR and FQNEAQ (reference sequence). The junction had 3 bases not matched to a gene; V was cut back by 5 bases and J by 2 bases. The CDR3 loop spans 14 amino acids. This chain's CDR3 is CASSPGQPYNEQFF. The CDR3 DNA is TGTGCCAGCAGCCCGGGACAGCCCTACAATGAGCAGTTCTTC.

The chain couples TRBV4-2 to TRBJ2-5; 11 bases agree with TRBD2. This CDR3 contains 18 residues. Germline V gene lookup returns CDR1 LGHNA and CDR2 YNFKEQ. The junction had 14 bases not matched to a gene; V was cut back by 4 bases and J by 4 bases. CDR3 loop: CASSRLTLAGGASETQYF. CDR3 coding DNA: TGTGCCAGCAGCCGCCTGACTCTAGCGGGGGGCGCCTCAGAGACCCAGTACTTC.

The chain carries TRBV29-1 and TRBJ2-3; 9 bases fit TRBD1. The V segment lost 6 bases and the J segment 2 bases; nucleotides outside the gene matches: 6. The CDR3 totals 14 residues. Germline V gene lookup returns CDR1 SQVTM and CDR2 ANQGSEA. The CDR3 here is CSVGRQGDTDTQYF. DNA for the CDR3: TGCAGCGTGGGGAGACAGGGGGACACAGATACGCAGTATTTT.

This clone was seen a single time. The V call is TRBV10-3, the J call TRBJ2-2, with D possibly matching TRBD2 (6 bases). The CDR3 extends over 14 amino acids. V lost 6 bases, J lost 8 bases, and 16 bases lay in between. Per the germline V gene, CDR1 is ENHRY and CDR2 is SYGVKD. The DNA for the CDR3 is TGTGCCATCAGGGATAGCGGAGGGTTGGGGGAGCTGTTTTTT. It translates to CAIRDSGGLGELFF.

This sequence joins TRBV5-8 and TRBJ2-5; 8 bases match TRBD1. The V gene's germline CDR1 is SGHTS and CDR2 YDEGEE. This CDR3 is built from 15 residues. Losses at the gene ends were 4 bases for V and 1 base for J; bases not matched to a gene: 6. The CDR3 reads CASSLGQGSQETQYF. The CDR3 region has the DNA TGTGCCAGCAGCCTCGGACAGGGCTCCCAAGAGACCCAGTACTTC. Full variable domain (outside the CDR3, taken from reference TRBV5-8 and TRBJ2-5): EAGVTQSPTHLIKTRGQQATLRCSPISGHTSVYWYQQALGLGLQFLLWYDEGEERNRGNFPPRFSGRQFPNYSSELNVNALELEDSALYLCASSLGQGSQETQYFGPGTRLLVL.

In nucleotides, the CDR3 is TGCGCCAGCAGGGGCAGCGGAAACACCATATATTTT. Residues: CASRGSGNTIYF. The chain carries TRBV10-2 and TRBJ1-3; D remains unclear. V was cut by 6 bases and J by 4 bases, with 7 bases left in between. This CDR3 is built from 12 residues. Germline values: CDR1 WSHSY, CDR2 SAAADI.

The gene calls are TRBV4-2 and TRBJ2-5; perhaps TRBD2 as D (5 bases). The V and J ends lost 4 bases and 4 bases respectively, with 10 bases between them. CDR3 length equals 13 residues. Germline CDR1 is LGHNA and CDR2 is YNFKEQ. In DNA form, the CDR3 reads TGTGCCAGCAGCCGTATCCGGGGAGAGACCCAGTACTTC. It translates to CASSRIRGETQYF.

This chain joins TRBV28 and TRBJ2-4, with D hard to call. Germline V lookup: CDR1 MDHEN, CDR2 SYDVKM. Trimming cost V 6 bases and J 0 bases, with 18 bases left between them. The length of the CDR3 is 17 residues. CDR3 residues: CASSALEFPLAKNIQYF. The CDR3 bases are TGTGCCAGCAGCGCCCTTGAATTTCCACTAGCCAAAAACATTCAGTACTTC.

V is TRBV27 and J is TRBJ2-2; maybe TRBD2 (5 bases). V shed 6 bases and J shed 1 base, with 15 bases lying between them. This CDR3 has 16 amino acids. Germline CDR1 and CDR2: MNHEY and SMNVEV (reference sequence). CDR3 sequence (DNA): TGTGCCAGCAGGTCCGTAAGCGGACTGAACACCGGGGAGCTGTTTTTT. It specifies CASRSVSGLNTGELFF.

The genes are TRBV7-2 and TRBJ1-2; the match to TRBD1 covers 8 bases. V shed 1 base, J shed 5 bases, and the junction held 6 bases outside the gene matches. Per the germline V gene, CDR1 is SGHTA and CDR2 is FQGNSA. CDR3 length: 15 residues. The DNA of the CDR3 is TGTGCCAGCAGCTTAGGACCCGACAGGGGATATGGCTACACCTTC. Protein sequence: CASSLGPDRGYGYTF.

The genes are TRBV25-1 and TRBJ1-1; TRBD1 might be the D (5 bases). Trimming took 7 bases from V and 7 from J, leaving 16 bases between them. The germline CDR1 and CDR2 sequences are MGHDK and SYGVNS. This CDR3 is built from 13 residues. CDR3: CASITPWGSEAFF. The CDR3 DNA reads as TGTGCCAGCATCACCCCTTGGGGCAGTGAAGCTTTCTTT.

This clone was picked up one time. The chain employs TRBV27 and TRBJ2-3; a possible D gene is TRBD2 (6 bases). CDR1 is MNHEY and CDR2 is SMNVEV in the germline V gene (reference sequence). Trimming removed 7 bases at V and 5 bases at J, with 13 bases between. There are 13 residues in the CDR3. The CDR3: CASKFGGGDTQYF. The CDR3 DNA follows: TGTGCCAGCAAATTTGGGGGAGGAGATACGCAGTATTTT.